This T cell receptor (beta chain) was profiled in a study of CD8+CD57+ T cells in acquired aplastic anemia (dated by TCRdb to the late 2010s). Background on the whole study: DNA extracted from sorted CD4+ and CD8+ cells had a mean of around 3 ug, with a range of roughly 0.18 to 27.4 ug. Healthy donor samples averaged about 9.9 million reads for CD4+ and roughly 11 million for CD8+ cells. Results the study describes overall, beyond this receptor: Although around 30 CD8+ CDR3 sequences were shared by patients and controls, these sequences appeared highly expressed in patients and within the immunodominant clones of patients. No significant difference in CD8+ Simpson's diversity was found between patients and healthy controls (P=0.060).

The CDR3 starts with the cysteine, ends with the phenylalanine, and has 12 residues. The read is trimmed to its CDR3 DNA, 36 bases read in frame from base 1. V is shortened by 5 bases, J by 1 base, and the region joining them spans 2 bases. The germline V gene gives CDR1 as MNHEY and CDR2 as SVGEGT. This clonotype was detected ten times or more. What antigen it recognizes has not been identified. Within one base of it there is no much larger clone, and no base qualities were kept. TCR repertoires of sorted CD4+ and CD8+ blood T cells from severe aplastic anemia patients and healthy subjects were deep-sequenced in the study. Ficoll-Paque density gradient centrifugation was used to isolate peripheral blood mononuclear cells. Before DNA extraction, CD4+ and CD8+ T cells were sorted with FACS or magnetic beads. Genomic DNA served as template for TCR beta VDJ combination and CDR3 sequence profiling. TCR repertoire sequencing was run on an Illumina HiSeq 2000. Per the source publication's procedure: Repertoires were assessed using TRBV/TRBJ rearrangement plots, CDR3 size and DJ length profiles, and Simpson's diversity index. The most abundant DNA sequence in the deep sequencing data was taken as the immunodominant clone. CDR3 amino acid sequences were screened for sharing across subjects and compared with published repertoires and the VDJdb database. In-frame beta chains were kept once TCRdb had trimmed the public reads at Q25 with fastp and called clones with MiXCR. Every distinct CDR3 protein forms one entry, paired with its most common genes and DNA. The V and J calls were determined by TCRdb, not by the authors. The sample records roughly 180,000 distinct CDR3 sequences, just over 45% of which are singletons. 2.5% to 3.5% of the sample is held by the ten biggest clonotypes.

The receptor comes from a human donor in good health. Sequencing input: sorted CD4+, CD8+, or CD8+CD57+ T cells (not recorded which) from PBMCs. The rearranged chain carries TRBV6-2 or TRBV6-3 and TRBJ2-2, with the D segment identity uncertain. The CDR3 corresponds to CASSKNTGELFF. DNA sequence: TGTGCCAGCAGTAAGAACACCGGGGAGCTGTTTTTT.